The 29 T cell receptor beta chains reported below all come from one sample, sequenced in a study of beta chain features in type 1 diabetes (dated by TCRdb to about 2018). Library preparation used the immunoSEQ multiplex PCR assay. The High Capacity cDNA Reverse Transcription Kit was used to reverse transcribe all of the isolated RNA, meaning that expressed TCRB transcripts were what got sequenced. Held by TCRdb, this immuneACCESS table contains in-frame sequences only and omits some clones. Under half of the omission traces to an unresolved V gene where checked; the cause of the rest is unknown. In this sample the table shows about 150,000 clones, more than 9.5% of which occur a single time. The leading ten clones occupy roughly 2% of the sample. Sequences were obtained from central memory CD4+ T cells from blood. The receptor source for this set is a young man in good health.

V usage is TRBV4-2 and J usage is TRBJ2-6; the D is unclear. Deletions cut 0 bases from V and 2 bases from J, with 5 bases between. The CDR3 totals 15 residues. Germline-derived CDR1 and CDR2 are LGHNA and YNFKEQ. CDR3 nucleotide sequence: TGTGCCAGCAGCCAAGACATAGCTGGGGCCAACGTCCTGACTTTC. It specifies CASSQDIAGANVLTF.

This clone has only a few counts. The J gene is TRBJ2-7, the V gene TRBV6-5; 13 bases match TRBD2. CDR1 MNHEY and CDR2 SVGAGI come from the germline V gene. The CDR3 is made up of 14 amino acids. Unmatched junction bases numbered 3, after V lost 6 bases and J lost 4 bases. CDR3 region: CASRGTSGIYEQYF. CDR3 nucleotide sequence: TGTGCCAGCAGAGGGACTAGCGGGATTTACGAGCAGTACTTC.

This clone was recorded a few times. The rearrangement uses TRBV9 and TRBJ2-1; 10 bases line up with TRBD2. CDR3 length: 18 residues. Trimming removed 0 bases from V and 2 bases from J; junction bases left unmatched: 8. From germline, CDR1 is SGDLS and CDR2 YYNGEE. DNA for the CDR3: TGTGCCAGCAGCGTAGGGCTAGCGGGAGCGGTGGCCTACAATGAGCAGTTCTTC. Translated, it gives CASSVGLAGAVAYNEQFF.

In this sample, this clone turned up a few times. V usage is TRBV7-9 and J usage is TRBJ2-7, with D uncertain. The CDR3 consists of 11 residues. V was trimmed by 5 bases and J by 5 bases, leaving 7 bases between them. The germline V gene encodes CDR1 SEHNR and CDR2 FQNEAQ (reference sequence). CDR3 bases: TGTGCCAGCAGCCCACTCAACGAGCAGTACTTC. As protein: CASSPLNEQYF.

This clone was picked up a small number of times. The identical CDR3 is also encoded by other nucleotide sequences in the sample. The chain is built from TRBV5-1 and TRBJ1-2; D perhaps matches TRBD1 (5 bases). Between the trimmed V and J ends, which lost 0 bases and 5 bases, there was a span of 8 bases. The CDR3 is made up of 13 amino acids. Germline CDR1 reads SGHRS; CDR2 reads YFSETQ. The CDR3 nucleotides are TGCGCCAGCAGCTTGGAGACAGAGTATGGCTACACCTTC. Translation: CASSLETEYGYTF.

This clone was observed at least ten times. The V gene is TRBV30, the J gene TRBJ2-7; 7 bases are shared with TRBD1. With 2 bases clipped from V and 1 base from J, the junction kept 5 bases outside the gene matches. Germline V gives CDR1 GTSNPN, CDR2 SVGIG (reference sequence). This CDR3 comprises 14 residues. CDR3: CAWSRGGFSYEQYF. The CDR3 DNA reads TGTGCCTGGAGTCGAGGGGGCTTTTCCTACGAGCAGTACTTC.

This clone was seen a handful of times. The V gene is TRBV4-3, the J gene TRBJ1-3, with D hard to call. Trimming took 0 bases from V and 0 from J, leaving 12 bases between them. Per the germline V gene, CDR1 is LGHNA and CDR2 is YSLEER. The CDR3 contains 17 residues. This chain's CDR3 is CASSQDIAVNSGNTIYF. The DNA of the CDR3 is TGCGCCAGCAGCCAAGATATCGCAGTTAACTCTGGAAACACCATATATTTT.

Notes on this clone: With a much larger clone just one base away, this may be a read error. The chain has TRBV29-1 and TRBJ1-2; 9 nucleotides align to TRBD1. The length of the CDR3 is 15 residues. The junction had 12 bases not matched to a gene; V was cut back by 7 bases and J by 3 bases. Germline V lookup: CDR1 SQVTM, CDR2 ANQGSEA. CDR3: CSASRDRVRDYGYTF. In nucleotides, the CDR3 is TGCAGCGCGTCCCGGGACAGGGTCAGGGACTATGGCTACACCTTC.

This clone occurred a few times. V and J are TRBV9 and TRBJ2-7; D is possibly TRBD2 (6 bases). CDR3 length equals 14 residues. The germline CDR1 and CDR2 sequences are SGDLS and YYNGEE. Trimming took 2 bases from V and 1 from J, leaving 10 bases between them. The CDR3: CASSVRGESYEQYF. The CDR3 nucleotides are TGTGCCAGCAGCGTGCGGGGAGAATCCTACGAGCAGTACTTC.

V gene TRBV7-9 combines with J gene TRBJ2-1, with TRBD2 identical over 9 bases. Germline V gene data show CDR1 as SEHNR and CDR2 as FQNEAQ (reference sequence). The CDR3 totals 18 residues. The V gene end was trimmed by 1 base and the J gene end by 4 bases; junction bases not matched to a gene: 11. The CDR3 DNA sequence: TGTGCCAGCAGCTTAGTATTTTTTAGCGGGAGAAGATACAATGAGCAGTTCTTC. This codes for CASSLVFFSGRRYNEQFF.

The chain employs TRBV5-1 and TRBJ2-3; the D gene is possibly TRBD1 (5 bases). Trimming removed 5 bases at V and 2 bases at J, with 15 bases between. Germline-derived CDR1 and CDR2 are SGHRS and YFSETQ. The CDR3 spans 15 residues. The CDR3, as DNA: TGCGCCAGCAGTTATAAGTCAGGGCCCACAGATACGCAGTATTTT. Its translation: CASSYKSGPTDTQYF.

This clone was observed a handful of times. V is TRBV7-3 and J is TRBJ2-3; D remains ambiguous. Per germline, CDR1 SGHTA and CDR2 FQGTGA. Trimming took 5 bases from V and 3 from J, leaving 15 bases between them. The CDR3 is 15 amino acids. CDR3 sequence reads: CASSPRQQGTDTQYF. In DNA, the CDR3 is TGTGCCAGCAGCCCCAGGCAGCAAGGGACAGATACGCAGTATTTT.

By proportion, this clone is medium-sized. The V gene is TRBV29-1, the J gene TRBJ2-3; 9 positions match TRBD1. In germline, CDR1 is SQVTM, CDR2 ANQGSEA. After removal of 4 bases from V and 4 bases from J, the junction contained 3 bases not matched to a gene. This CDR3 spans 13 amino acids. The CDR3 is CSVAGQGPDTQYF. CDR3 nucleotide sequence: TGCAGCGTTGCGGGACAGGGCCCAGATACGCAGTATTTT.

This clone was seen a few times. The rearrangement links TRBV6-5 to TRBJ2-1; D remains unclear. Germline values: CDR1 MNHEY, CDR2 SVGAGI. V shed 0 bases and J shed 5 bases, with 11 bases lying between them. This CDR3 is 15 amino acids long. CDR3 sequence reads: CASSYSRERNNEQFF. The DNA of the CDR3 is TGTGCCAGCAGTTACTCGAGAGAGCGCAACAATGAGCAGTTCTTC.

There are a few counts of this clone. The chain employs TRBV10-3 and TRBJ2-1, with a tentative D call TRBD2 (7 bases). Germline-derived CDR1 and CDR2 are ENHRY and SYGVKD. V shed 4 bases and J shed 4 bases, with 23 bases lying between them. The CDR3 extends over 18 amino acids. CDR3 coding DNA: TGTGCCATCAGTGTGGAGAGGGGTCGGGGGGCCCCGTACAATGAGCAGTTCTTC. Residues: CAISVERGRGAPYNEQFF.

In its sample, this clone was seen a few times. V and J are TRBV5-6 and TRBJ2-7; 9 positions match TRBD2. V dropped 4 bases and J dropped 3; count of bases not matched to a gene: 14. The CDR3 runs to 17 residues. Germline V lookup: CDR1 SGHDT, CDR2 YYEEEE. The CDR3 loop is CASSGTLGTSRGYEQYF. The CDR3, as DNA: TGTGCCAGCAGCGGGACCCTCGGGACTAGCCGCGGCTACGAGCAGTACTTC.

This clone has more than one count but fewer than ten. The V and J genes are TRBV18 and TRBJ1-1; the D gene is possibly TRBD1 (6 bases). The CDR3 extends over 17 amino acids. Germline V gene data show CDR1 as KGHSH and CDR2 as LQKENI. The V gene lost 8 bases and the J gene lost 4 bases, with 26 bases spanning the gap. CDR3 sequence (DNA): TGTGCCAGCCCATTAGGGTCTTTCGGAGGGGGTGGCACTGAAGCTTTCTTT. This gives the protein CASPLGSFGGGGTEAFF.

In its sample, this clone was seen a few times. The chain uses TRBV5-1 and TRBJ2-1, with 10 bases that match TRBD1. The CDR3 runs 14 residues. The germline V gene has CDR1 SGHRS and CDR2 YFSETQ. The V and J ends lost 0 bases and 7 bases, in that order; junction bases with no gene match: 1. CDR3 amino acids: CASSLGTGGNEQFF. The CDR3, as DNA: TGCGCCAGCAGCTTGGGGACAGGGGGAAATGAGCAGTTCTTC.

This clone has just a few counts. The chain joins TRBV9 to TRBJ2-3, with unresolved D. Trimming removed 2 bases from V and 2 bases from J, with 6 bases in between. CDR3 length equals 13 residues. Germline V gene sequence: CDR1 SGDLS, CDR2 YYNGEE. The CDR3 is CASSVSHTDTQYF. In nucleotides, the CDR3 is TGTGCCAGCAGCGTTTCACACACAGATACGCAGTATTTT.

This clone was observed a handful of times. CDR3 loop: CASSPPRRDRGGGYTF. The DNA for the CDR3 is TGTGCCAGCTCACCACCCCGCCGGGACAGGGGAGGCGGCTACACCTTC. The chain couples TRBV18 to TRBJ1-2; 10 bases line up with TRBD1. The V gene end was trimmed by 0 bases and the J gene end by 8 bases; junction bases not matched to a gene: 9. Looked up from germline, CDR1 is KGHSH and CDR2 is LQKENI. The CDR3 has 16 residues.

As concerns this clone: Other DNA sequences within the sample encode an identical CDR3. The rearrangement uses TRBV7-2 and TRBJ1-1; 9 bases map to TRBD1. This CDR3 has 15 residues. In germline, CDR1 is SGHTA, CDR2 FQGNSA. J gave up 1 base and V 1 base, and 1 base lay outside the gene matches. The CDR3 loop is CASSLDRGRNTEAFF. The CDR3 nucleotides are TGTGCCAGCAGCTTAGACAGGGGGCGGAACACTGAAGCTTTCTTT.

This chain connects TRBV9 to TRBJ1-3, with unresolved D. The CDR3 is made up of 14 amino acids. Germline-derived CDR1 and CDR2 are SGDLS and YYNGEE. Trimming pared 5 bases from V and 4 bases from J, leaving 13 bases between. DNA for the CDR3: TGTGCCAGCAGTAGGAACAATCCAGGAAACACCATATATTTT. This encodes CASSRNNPGNTIYF.

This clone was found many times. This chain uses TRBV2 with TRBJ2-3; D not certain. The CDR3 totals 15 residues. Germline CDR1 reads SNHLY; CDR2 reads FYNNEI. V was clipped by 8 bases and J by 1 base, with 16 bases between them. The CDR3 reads CASGLRGPRTDTQYF. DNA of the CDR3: TGTGCCAGCGGGCTGAGAGGCCCTCGCACAGATACGCAGTATTTT.

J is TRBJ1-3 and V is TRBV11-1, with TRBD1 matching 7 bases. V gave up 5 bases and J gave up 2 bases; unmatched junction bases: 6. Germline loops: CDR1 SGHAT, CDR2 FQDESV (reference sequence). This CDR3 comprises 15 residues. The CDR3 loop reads CASSGTTGTGNTIYF. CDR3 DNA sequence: TGTGCCAGCAGCGGTACGACAGGGACTGGAAACACCATATATTTT. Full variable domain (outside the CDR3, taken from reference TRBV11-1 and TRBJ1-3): EAEVAQSPRYKITEKSQAVAFWCDPISGHATLYWYRQILGQGPELLVQFQDESVVDDSQLPKDRFSAERLKGVDSTLKIQPAELGDSAMYLCASSGTTGTGNTIYFGEGSWLTVV.

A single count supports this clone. DNA for the CDR3: TGTGCCAGCAGCTTAGGAGGGAGCCCAAGCTATGGCTACACCTTC. The encoded protein is CASSLGGSPSYGYTF. The rearrangement links TRBV7-2 to TRBJ1-2, with no clear D. Germline lookup yields CDR1 SGHTA and CDR2 FQGNSA. V was cut by 1 base and J by 4 bases, with 13 bases left in between. The CDR3 is 15 amino acids.

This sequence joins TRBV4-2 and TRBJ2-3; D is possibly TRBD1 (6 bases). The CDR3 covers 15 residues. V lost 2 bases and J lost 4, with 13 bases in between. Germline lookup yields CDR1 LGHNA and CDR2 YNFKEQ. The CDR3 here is CASSQRDNQPDTQYF. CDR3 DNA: TGTGCCAGCAGCCAACGGGACAACCAACCAGATACGCAGTATTTT.

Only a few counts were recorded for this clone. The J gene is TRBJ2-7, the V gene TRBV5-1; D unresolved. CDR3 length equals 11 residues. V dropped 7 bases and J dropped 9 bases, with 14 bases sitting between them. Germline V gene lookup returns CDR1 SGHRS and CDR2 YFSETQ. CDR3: CASGDLKPQYF. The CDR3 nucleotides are TGCGCCAGCGGGGATTTGAAGCCGCAGTACTTC.

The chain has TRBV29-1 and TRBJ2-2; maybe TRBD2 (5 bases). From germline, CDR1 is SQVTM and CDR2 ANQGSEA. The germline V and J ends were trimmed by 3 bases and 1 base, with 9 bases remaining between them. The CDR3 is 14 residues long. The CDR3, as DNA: TGCAGCGTTGATACGGGAAGGAACACCGGGGAGCTGTTTTTT. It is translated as CSVDTGRNTGELFF.

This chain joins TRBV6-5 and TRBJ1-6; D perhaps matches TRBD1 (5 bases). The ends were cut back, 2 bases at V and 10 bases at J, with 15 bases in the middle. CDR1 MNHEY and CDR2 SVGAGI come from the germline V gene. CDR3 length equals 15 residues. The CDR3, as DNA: TGTGCCAGCAGTTACATTATGGGGGTGGGGTCACCCCTCCACTTT. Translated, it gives CASSYIMGVGSPLHF.